This T cell receptor beta chain comes out of a study of control samples from healthy donors and cancer patients (dated by TCRdb to 2019 to 2021). The CDR3 runs 15 residues from the cysteine to the phenylalanine. Just the 45-base CDR3 DNA is kept, in frame starting at base 1. CDR1 LNHNV and CDR2 YYDKDF are derived from the germline V gene (reference sequence). Trimming leaves V shorter by 3 bases and J shorter by 5 bases, with the junction holding 6 bases beyond the gene matches. About this clone: What this receptor recognizes is not known. Per-base quality was not reported, and no clone a single base away is much larger than it.

Libraries were prepared through the immunoSEQ multiplex PCR assay. The table comes from immuneACCESS by way of TCRdb, which keeps in-frame sequences with V and J called. Part of the clones is missing from these tables; in studies checked, under half for an unresolved V gene and the rest for unknown reasons. In this sample the table shows 150,000 or so clones, over 85% of which occur a single time. The ten largest clones take up under 7% of the sample. The sequence joins TRBV15 to TRBJ2-5, with 10 bases matching TRBD1. Sequencing was performed on blood. The TCR comes from a man aged 18 to 30 in good health. CDR3 protein: CATSRDRGLGETQYF. The nucleotides read TGTGCCACCAGCAGGGACAGGGGGTTAGGGGAGACCCAGTACTTC.